These T cell receptor beta chains were read from a single sample in a study of CD8 T cells in ankylosing spondylitis. Each CDR3 protein gets one entry after TCRdb re-called the 5' RACE reads with MiXCR. The sample holds a few hundred thousand distinct CDR3 sequences, approximately 17% seen once. The specimen sequenced was blood, either unsorted or a sorted T cell fraction (not recorded which). These receptors were collected from a male donor with ankylosing spondylitis. CDR3s include the opening cysteine and the closing phenylalanine or tryptophan. The order of the fields is V gene, D gene, J gene, clone size, CDR3 protein, CDR3 DNA. A D gene is named only where the DNA matches it firmly. Size values are once, few and many counts, or a class for expanded clones, and some rows have none.

v_call: TRBV4-1
d_call: -
j_call: TRBJ2-5
clone_size: -
cdr3_aa: CASSQLHRQETQYF
cdr3_nt: TGCGCCAGCAGCCAACTTCACAGACAAGAGACCCAGTACTTC

v_call: TRBV28
d_call: -
j_call: TRBJ2-1
clone_size: -
cdr3_aa: CASSLRGTAREQFF
cdr3_nt: TGTGCCAGCAGTTTAAGGGGGACCGCCCGGGAGCAGTTCTTC

v_call: TRBV20-1
d_call: -
j_call: TRBJ2-5
clone_size: -
cdr3_aa: CSARSANRDQETQYF
cdr3_nt: TGCAGTGCTAGATCGGCCAACAGAGATCAAGAGACCCAGTACTTC

v_call: TRBV5-1
d_call: TRBD1
j_call: TRBJ2-7
clone_size: -
cdr3_aa: CASRVQGLSYEQYF
cdr3_nt: TGCGCCAGCCGGGTACAGGGGCTTTCCTACGAGCAGTACTTC

v_call: TRBV29-1
d_call: TRBD1
j_call: TRBJ1-1
clone_size: few
cdr3_aa: CSVRGQITEAFF
cdr3_nt: TGCAGCGTCAGGGGGCAGATCACTGAAGCTTTCTTT

v_call: TRBV5-1
d_call: -
j_call: TRBJ1-1
clone_size: -
cdr3_aa: CASSSNLMRTVNTEAFF
cdr3_nt: TGCGCCAGCAGCAGCAATTTAATGAGGACAGTTAACACTGAAGCTTTCTTT

v_call: TRBV5-1
d_call: TRBD2
j_call: TRBJ2-1
clone_size: -
cdr3_aa: CASSFTAGGPENEQFF
cdr3_nt: TGCGCCAGCAGCTTCACAGCGGGAGGCCCCGAGAATGAGCAGTTCTTC

v_call: TRBV10-3
d_call: -
j_call: TRBJ1-6
clone_size: few
cdr3_aa: CAISEMFSSAYNSPLHF
cdr3_nt: TGTGCCATCAGTGAGATGTTCAGTTCAGCCTATAATTCACCCCTCCACTTT

v_call: TRBV7-3
d_call: -
j_call: TRBJ2-2
clone_size: -
cdr3_aa: CASSPRGFLGGELFF
cdr3_nt: TGTGCCAGCAGCCCGCGGGGTTTTTTAGGCGGGGAGCTGTTTTTT

v_call: TRBV3-1
d_call: TRBD1
j_call: TRBJ2-7
clone_size: -
cdr3_aa: CASRLSTGGKHEQYF
cdr3_nt: TGTGCCAGCAGGCTCTCTACAGGGGGCAAACACGAGCAGTACTTC

v_call: TRBV12-5
d_call: -
j_call: TRBJ1-4
clone_size: -
cdr3_aa: CASALGGKNEKLFF
cdr3_nt: TGTGCTAGTGCCCTGGGGGGGAAAAATGAAAAACTGTTTTTT

v_call: TRBV5-1
d_call: -
j_call: TRBJ2-5
clone_size: -
cdr3_aa: CASSLVADQETQYF
cdr3_nt: TGCGCCAGCAGCTTGGTTGCGGACCAAGAGACCCAGTACTTC

v_call: TRBV5-1
d_call: TRBD1
j_call: TRBJ1-5
clone_size: few
cdr3_aa: CASSLGDRASNQPQHF
cdr3_nt: TGCGCCAGCAGCCTCGGGGACAGGGCAAGCAATCAGCCCCAGCATTTT

v_call: TRBV7-9
d_call: -
j_call: TRBJ2-5
clone_size: few
cdr3_aa: CASSLALYTRSQETQYF
cdr3_nt: TGTGCCAGCAGCTTAGCCCTATATACACGTTCCCAAGAGACCCAGTACTTC

v_call: TRBV2
d_call: TRBD2
j_call: TRBJ2-3
clone_size: few
cdr3_aa: CASSDPSGGQYF
cdr3_nt: TGTGCCAGCAGTGATCCCAGCGGGGGCCAGTATTTT

v_call: TRBV5-1
d_call: -
j_call: TRBJ1-6
clone_size: many
cdr3_aa: CASSLGPGNNSPLHF
cdr3_nt: TGCGCCAGCAGCTTGGGTCCAGGGAATAATTCACCCCTCCACTTT

v_call: TRBV9
d_call: TRBD2
j_call: TRBJ2-7
clone_size: -
cdr3_aa: CASSVGGLAGDEQYF
cdr3_nt: TGTGCCAGCAGCGTAGGGGGACTAGCGGGAGACGAGCAGTACTTC

v_call: TRBV28
d_call: TRBD1
j_call: TRBJ2-2
clone_size: few
cdr3_aa: CASTDRVNTGELFF
cdr3_nt: TGTGCCAGCACCGACAGGGTAAACACCGGGGAGCTGTTTTTT

v_call: TRBV9
d_call: TRBD2
j_call: TRBJ2-1
clone_size: few
cdr3_aa: CASSPRTSGRVGEQFF
cdr3_nt: TGTGCCAGCAGCCCTCGGACTAGCGGGAGGGTGGGTGAGCAGTTCTTC

v_call: TRBV6-1
d_call: -
j_call: TRBJ2-1
clone_size: few
cdr3_aa: CASSGRLGAEGSGQFF
cdr3_nt: TGTGCCAGCAGTGGCCGACTAGGGGCTGAAGGTAGTGGGCAGTTCTTC

v_call: TRBV27
d_call: TRBD2
j_call: TRBJ2-1
clone_size: -
cdr3_aa: CASSSAGLAVYNEQFF
cdr3_nt: TGTGCCAGCAGTTCCGCCGGACTAGCGGTTTACAATGAGCAGTTCTTC

v_call: TRBV28
d_call: TRBD1
j_call: TRBJ2-1
clone_size: -
cdr3_aa: CASSLAGTGRNEQFF
cdr3_nt: TGTGCCAGCAGTTTAGCCGGGACAGGGCGTAATGAGCAGTTCTTC

v_call: TRBV20-1
d_call: TRBD1
j_call: TRBJ1-5
clone_size: -
cdr3_aa: CCARRRDRGFNQPQHF
cdr3_nt: TGCTGTGCTAGGAGGAGGGACAGGGGGTTCAATCAGCCCCAGCATTTT

v_call: TRBV12-5
d_call: -
j_call: TRBJ2-1
clone_size: -
cdr3_aa: CASGYTPIRGSYNEQFF
cdr3_nt: TGTGCTAGTGGCTACACCCCTATACGAGGCTCCTACAATGAGCAGTTCTTC

v_call: TRBV5-1
d_call: -
j_call: TRBJ2-2
clone_size: -
cdr3_aa: CASGTGKTFTGELFF
cdr3_nt: TGCGCCAGCGGAACAGGCAAAACTTTTACCGGGGAGCTGTTTTTT

v_call: TRBV4-2
d_call: -
j_call: TRBJ2-1
clone_size: few
cdr3_aa: CASSQTTYQPEQFF
cdr3_nt: TGTGCCAGCAGCCAAACGACATACCAGCCAGAGCAGTTCTTC

v_call: TRBV27
d_call: -
j_call: TRBJ1-4
clone_size: -
cdr3_aa: CASSLRAYATNEKLFF
cdr3_nt: TGTGCCAGCAGTTTGAGGGCGTATGCAACTAATGAAAAACTGTTTTTT

v_call: TRBV3-1
d_call: -
j_call: TRBJ2-3
clone_size: -
cdr3_aa: CASSQGSLVSDTQYF
cdr3_nt: TGTGCCAGCAGCCAAGGAAGTCTAGTTTCTGATACGCAGTATTTT

v_call: TRBV10-3
d_call: -
j_call: TRBJ2-3
clone_size: few
cdr3_aa: CAISGERRDTQYF
cdr3_nt: TGTGCCATCAGTGGAGAGCGGCGGGATACGCAGTATTTT

v_call: TRBV6-1
d_call: TRBD2
j_call: TRBJ2-3
clone_size: few
cdr3_aa: CASSEGTSGADTQYF
cdr3_nt: TGTGCCAGCAGTGAAGGGACTAGCGGGGCAGATACGCAGTATTTT

v_call: TRBV6-1
d_call: TRBD2
j_call: TRBJ2-5
clone_size: -
cdr3_aa: CASLSAGARETQYF
cdr3_nt: TGTGCCAGCTTATCCGCGGGAGCCCGGGAGACCCAGTACTTC

v_call: TRBV7-9
d_call: TRBD1
j_call: TRBJ1-1
clone_size: -
cdr3_aa: CASSPGTGGIVNTEAFF
cdr3_nt: TGTGCCAGCAGCCCAGGGACAGGGGGCATTGTGAACACTGAAGCTTTCTTT

v_call: TRBV7-2
d_call: TRBD1
j_call: TRBJ1-1
clone_size: -
cdr3_aa: CASSPRTGPYTEAFF
cdr3_nt: TGTGCCAGCAGCCCCAGGACAGGCCCCTACACTGAAGCTTTCTTT

v_call: TRBV20-1
d_call: -
j_call: TRBJ2-5
clone_size: few
cdr3_aa: CSANRQETQYF
cdr3_nt: TGCAGTGCTAACAGACAAGAGACCCAGTACTTC

v_call: TRBV5-1
d_call: -
j_call: TRBJ2-3
clone_size: -
cdr3_aa: CASSPGTFGTDTQYF
cdr3_nt: TGCGCCAGCAGCCCCGGGACTTTTGGCACAGATACGCAGTATTTT

v_call: TRBV20-1
d_call: TRBD1
j_call: TRBJ2-5
clone_size: -
cdr3_aa: CSVKTGGVETQYF
cdr3_nt: TGCAGTGTTAAGACAGGGGGCGTTGAGACCCAGTACTTC

v_call: TRBV11-2
d_call: TRBD2
j_call: TRBJ2-2
clone_size: -
cdr3_aa: CASSPTSGKTGELFF
cdr3_nt: TGTGCCAGCAGCCCGACTAGCGGTAAAACCGGGGAGCTGTTTTTT

v_call: TRBV6-5
d_call: -
j_call: TRBJ2-3
clone_size: -
cdr3_aa: CASSYQVTDTQYF
cdr3_nt: TGTGCCAGCAGTTATCAAGTCACAGATACGCAGTATTTT

v_call: TRBV7-3
d_call: -
j_call: TRBJ2-5
clone_size: -
cdr3_aa: CASSSLGGQETQYF
cdr3_nt: TGTGCCAGCAGCTCTCTAGGGGGGCAAGAGACCCAGTACTTC

v_call: TRBV28
d_call: -
j_call: TRBJ2-7
clone_size: few
cdr3_aa: CASSSLGLKQGRSYEQYF
cdr3_nt: TGTGCCAGCAGTTCACTGGGACTGAAACAGGGACGGTCCTACGAGCAGTACTTC

v_call: TRBV20-1
d_call: TRBD2
j_call: TRBJ2-1
clone_size: -
cdr3_aa: CSESRGGSNEQFF
cdr3_nt: TGCAGTGAGAGCCGGGGGGGCAGCAATGAGCAGTTCTTC